This TCR beta chain was identified in a study of blood T cell repertoires in COVID-19. Trimming shortened V by 6 bases and J by 8 bases, and 12 bases separated the two germline ends. In germline, CDR1 is SNHLY, CDR2 FYNNEI. The CDR3 is 12 residues long. Clones were sequenced by immunoSEQ multiplex PCR, and TCRdb holds only the in-frame ones, with some missing. The sample shows some 250,000 clones, 70% to 90% of them seen only once. This receptor was obtained from a woman aged 40 to 50 with acute COVID-19. The J gene is TRBJ2-3, the V gene TRBV2, with D perhaps TRBD1 (6 bases). Material: PBMCs or T cells enriched from blood (not recorded which). CDR3: CASSQGLGTQYF. CDR3 nucleotide sequence: TGTGCCAGCAGCCAGGGGCTGGGTACGCAGTATTTT.